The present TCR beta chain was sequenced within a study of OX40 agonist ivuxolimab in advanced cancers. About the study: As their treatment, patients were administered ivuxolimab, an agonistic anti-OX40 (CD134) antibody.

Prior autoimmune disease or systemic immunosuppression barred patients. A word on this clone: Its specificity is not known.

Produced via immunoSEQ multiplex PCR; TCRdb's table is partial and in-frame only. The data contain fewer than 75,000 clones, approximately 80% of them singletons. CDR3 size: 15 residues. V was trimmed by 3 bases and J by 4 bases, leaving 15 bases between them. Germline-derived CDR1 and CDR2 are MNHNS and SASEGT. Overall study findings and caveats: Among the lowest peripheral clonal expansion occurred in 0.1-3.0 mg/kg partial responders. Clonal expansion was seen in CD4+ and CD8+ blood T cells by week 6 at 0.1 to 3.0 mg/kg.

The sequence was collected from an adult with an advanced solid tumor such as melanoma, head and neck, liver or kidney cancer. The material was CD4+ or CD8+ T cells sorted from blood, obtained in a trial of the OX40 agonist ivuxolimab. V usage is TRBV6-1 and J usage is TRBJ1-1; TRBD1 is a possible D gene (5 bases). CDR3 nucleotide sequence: TGTGCCAGCAGTGAGGTCAGGGCAAGAGGCACTGAAGCTTTCTTT. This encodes CASSEVRARGTEAFF.